The T cell receptor beta chain described here comes from a study of technical replicates of blood from a few donors (dated by TCRdb to about 2017). Notes on this clone: It lacks a known antigen. No qualities accompany the bases; no much larger clone lies one base away.

The trim is 3 bases for V and 2 bases for J, with a gap of 23 bases between the germline ends. For CDR1 and CDR2, the germline V gene lists KGHSH and LQKENI. Including cysteine and phenylalanine, the CDR3 has 19 amino acids. The retained sequence is limited to the CDR3, 57 bases, with the frame set at the first base. Receptors were amplified or captured by the immunoSEQ multiplex PCR assay. TCRdb re-hosts the immuneACCESS table, in-frame sequences only. Its copies lack some clones; in the studies checked, an unresolved V gene accounts for under half of them, and the cause for the rest is not known. This sample comprises under 85,000 clones, around 97% of them detected only once. The top ten clones comprise 0.15% to 0.2% of the sample.

In this chain, TRBV18 is recombined with TRBJ2-4, with a weak D call of TRBD1 (5 bases match). Sequences were obtained from T cells isolated from PBMCs. This clonotype was sampled from a human donor in good health. The CDR3 reads as follows: CASSPAPAGSSFTKNIQYF. Read as DNA, the sequence is TGTGCCAGCTCACCGGCCCCGGCAGGGTCAAGTTTTACCAAAAACATTCAGTACTTC.